This TCR beta chain comes out of a study of blood T cell repertoires in COVID-19. Study-level information: The United States, Italy and Spain were the sources of the acute and convalescent COVID-19 samples. From T cells, B-cell-depleted T cells, or PBMCs came the material, which was cDNA or gDNA.

Per the study methods: From reference gene primer amplification, estimates of nucleated cell counts were derived. The repertoire was sequenced with immunoSEQ multiplex PCR; TCRdb's copy has only in-frame clones and lacks some. The DNA gave D and trimming, while V, J and clone size come from that table. Altogether fewer than 200,000 clones are present, approximately 90% being singletons, with the ten largest covering approximately 0.5%. Germline V CDR1 and CDR2: LGHNA, YNFKEQ. This CDR3 region has 15 residues. The germline V and J ends were trimmed by 0 bases and 4 bases, with 13 bases remaining between them.

The J gene is TRBJ2-7, the V gene TRBV4-2; perhaps TRBD2 as D (6 bases). The sequence was collected from a man aged 45 to 65 with acute or convalescent COVID-19. Sequenced input: peripheral blood. The CDR3 loop is CASSQDGLRGYEQYF. For the CDR3, the DNA is TGTGCCAGCAGCCAAGATGGTCTTCGGGGGTACGAGCAGTACTTC.